This T cell receptor (beta chain) was retrieved from a study of T cell repertoires in cytomegalovirus infection. Study outcomes and limitations: CMV-specific TCR beta clonotypes restricted by HLA-C dominated the ex vivo response.

Regarding this clonotype: The antigen is undetermined.

TCRdb reprocessed the reads via MiXCR and lists one record per CDR3 protein. The table has some 300,000 distinct CDR3 sequences, around 10% seen once. This clonotype originated in a human donor in good health (CMV status not recorded). Some clones in this sample may be carry-over from other donors' samples. The specimen sequenced was PBMCs.

The CDR3 loop is CASSTLDRNYEKLFF. CDR3 sequence (DNA): TGTGCCAGCAGCACGCTGGACAGGAATTATGAAAAACTGTTTTTT. This rearrangement joins TRBV14 to TRBJ1-4; 7 bases agree with TRBD1. The CDR3 covers 15 residues. V dropped 5 bases and J dropped 6; count of bases not matched to a gene: 9. The germline CDR1 and CDR2 sequences are SGHDN and FVKESK.